These T cell receptor beta chains were read from a single sample in a study of Tregs in tolerant kidney transplant recipients. The protocol was immunoSEQ multiplex PCR, while the TCRdb copy is restricted to in-frame clones and leaves out a portion. The sample lists 15,000 to 19,000 clones, 45% to 55% occurring once. Their antigens remain unidentified. Sequences were derived from CD4+ T cells from blood cultured with allogeneic cells, sampled before the transplant. Receptors were obtained from a human patient who received a combined kidney and bone marrow transplant. The CDR3 runs from the conserved cysteine through the conserved F or W.

v_call cdr3_length cdr3_aa
TRBV5-5 15 CASFPGGGIRNEQFF
TRBV2 16 CASSARFSSYNSPLHF
TRBV2 12 CASSPLNQPQHF
TRBV2 14 CASSGGGALNEQFF
TRBV10-3 14 CAIKGTSGSDTQYF
TRBV19 14 CASSIGQVTDTQYF
TRBV19 14 CASIDGVSGNTIYF
TRBV4-3 17 CASSQFLSGTATYEQYF
TRBV7-3 13 CASSLNQVGELFF
TRBV5-6 17 CASSIRQGAFGNQPQHF